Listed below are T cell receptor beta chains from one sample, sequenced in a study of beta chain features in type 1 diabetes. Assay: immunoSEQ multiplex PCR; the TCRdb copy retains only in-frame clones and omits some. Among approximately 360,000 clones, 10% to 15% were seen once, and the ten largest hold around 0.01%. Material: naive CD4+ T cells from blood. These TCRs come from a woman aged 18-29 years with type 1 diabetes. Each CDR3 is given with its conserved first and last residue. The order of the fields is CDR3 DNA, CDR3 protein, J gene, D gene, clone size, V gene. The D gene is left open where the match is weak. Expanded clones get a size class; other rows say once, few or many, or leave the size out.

TGCGCCAGCAGCCAAGGCCCCCTTAGGGGCCCTATCTTCGAGCAGTACTTC CASSQGPLRGPIFEQYF TRBJ2-7 NA few TRBV4-3
TGCGCCAGCAGCCACATGTTGGGGACTAACCGTGGCAATGAGCAGTTCTTC CASSHMLGTNRGNEQFF TRBJ2-1 TRBD2 NA TRBV4-3
TGCGCCAGCAGACGGGGGAACACTGAAGCTTTCTTT CASRRGNTEAFF TRBJ1-1 NA few TRBV5-1
TGCGCCAGCAGCTTGGCAGGGGGTCCCTACGAGCAGTACTTC CASSLAGGPYEQYF TRBJ2-7 TRBD1 NA TRBV5-1
TGTGCCAGCAGCCCCGGACAGCTTGGCCGCGAGCTGTTTTTT CASSPGQLGRELFF TRBJ2-2 NA NA TRBV11-2
TGTGCCTGGAGTGTGAGACGACTCTCTGGAAACACCATATATTTT CAWSVRRLSGNTIYF TRBJ1-3 NA few TRBV30
TGTGCCAGTAGTATAATTGTGGGACAGGAAAGACCTGGGGCCAACGTCCTGACTTTC CASSIIVGQERPGANVLTF TRBJ2-6 TRBD1 NA TRBV19
TGTGCCAGCAGCCAAGCCCCTAGCACAGATACGCAGTATTTT CASSQAPSTDTQYF TRBJ2-3 NA few TRBV4-2
TGTGCCAGCTCACAACCGACAGGGGCAAGCTCCTACAATGAGCAGTTCTTC CASSQPTGASSYNEQFF TRBJ2-1 TRBD1 few TRBV18
TGTGCCAGCAGCCAGGCTAGCGCGTACAATGAGCAGTTCTTC CASSQASAYNEQFF TRBJ2-1 NA NA TRBV14
TGTGCCAGTAGTATCCCAACGGAGAGCTATGGCTACACCTTC CASSIPTESYGYTF TRBJ1-2 NA few TRBV19
TGTGCCAGCAGCTTAGTGGCCTGGGCTAGCGGGAGTCAAGAGACCCAGTACTTC CASSLVAWASGSQETQYF TRBJ2-5 TRBD2 few TRBV11-3
TGTGCCAGCAGAAATCACCGCCCGGAGGTGTCCGAGCAGTACTTC CASRNHRPEVSEQYF TRBJ2-7 NA NA TRBV6-6
TGTGCCAGCAGCCTCCCAGGTGGCATTGGCTACACCTTC CASSLPGGIGYTF TRBJ1-2 NA few TRBV11-2
TGCGCCAGCAGCCGGCACCCGACAGGGGGCGAGGACGAGCAGTACTTC CASSRHPTGGEDEQYF TRBJ2-7 TRBD1 NA TRBV4-1
TGTGCCAGCAGCTTAGAGCTAGCGGGCTACAATGAGCAGTTCTTC CASSLELAGYNEQFF TRBJ2-1 TRBD2 NA TRBV7-8
TGTGCCAGCAGCCATAATTCCGGGACAGGGGGGTCCTACGAGCAGTACTTC CASSHNSGTGGSYEQYF TRBJ2-7 TRBD1 NA TRBV27
TGTGCCAGTAGTGGGGACAGGGTGGCCACTGAAGCTTTCTTT CASSGDRVATEAFF TRBJ1-1 TRBD1 few TRBV19
TGTGCCAGCAGCCTCGACAGGGGCAACTACGAGCAGTACTTC CASSLDRGNYEQYF TRBJ2-7 TRBD1 NA TRBV7-6
TGTGCCAGCAGCTCCGACAGGGAAACTGAAGCTTTCTTT CASSSDRETEAFF TRBJ1-1 TRBD1 NA TRBV7-3
TGTGCCAGCAGCTGGGACAGCTATTCACCCCTCCACTTT CASSWDSYSPLHF TRBJ1-6 TRBD1 NA TRBV7-9
TGTGCCAGCAGAACCTCGGGAACTTTCACAGATACGCAGTATTTT CASRTSGTFTDTQYF TRBJ2-3 NA NA TRBV5-4
TGTGCCAGTAGCCTATTGAATCAGCCCCAGCATTTT CASSLLNQPQHF TRBJ1-5 NA NA TRBV19
TGCAGCGTTGAAGTAAACACCGGGGAGCTGTTTTTT CSVEVNTGELFF TRBJ2-2 NA NA TRBV29-1
TGTGCCAGCAGCCCCGACAGGGACTCTGAAGCTTTCTTT CASSPDRDSEAFF TRBJ1-1 TRBD1 NA TRBV7-2
TGTGCCAGCAGTGAGGGCATCGGCCTCACCATATATTTT CASSEGIGLTIYF TRBJ1-3 NA few TRBV2
TGTGCCAGCAGTTTGGCGGGCCCCTACAATGAGCAGTTCTTC CASSLAGPYNEQFF TRBJ2-1 NA few TRBV28
TGCGCCAGCAGCCAAGATTCCCAGGCGCCCGTTGATACGCAGTATTTT CASSQDSQAPVDTQYF TRBJ2-3 NA NA TRBV4-1
TGTGCCACCGGGGACAGGGGACTTTACGAGCAGTACTTC CATGDRGLYEQYF TRBJ2-7 TRBD1 few TRBV15
TGTGCCAGCAGTGAATTGTGGGGGCTCACCGGGGAGCTGTTTTTT CASSELWGLTGELFF TRBJ2-2 NA NA TRBV2
TGCGCCAGCAGCTCCTACGGGACTAGCGGGTTCCGCCCCGACACAGATACGCAGTATTTT CASSSYGTSGFRPDTDTQYF TRBJ2-3 TRBD2 few TRBV4-1
TGCAGCGTCGCCAGGGAAAGCTACGAGCAGTACTTC CSVARESYEQYF TRBJ2-7 NA few TRBV29-1
TGTGCCAGCAGCCAAAGTCAGGGATTCAGCGAGCAGTACTTC CASSQSQGFSEQYF TRBJ2-7 NA NA TRBV14
TGTGCCAGCAGCTTAGGGACAGGGAATTATGGCTACACCTTC CASSLGTGNYGYTF TRBJ1-2 TRBD1 NA TRBV7-9
TGTGCCAGCAGCGTAGACAGGGTTGGCACTGAAGCTTTCTTT CASSVDRVGTEAFF TRBJ1-1 TRBD1 few TRBV11-2
TGTGCCAGCAGCTTACGTAATACGCAGTATTTT CASSLRNTQYF TRBJ2-3 NA few TRBV7-2
TGTGCCAGCAGTTACTCGGGCAGGGGAGGGACAGATACGCAGTATTTT CASSYSGRGGTDTQYF TRBJ2-3 NA few TRBV6-6
TGCGCCAGCAGCCAGCCCGGCCCCACTAGCCAGCTGGGGAATGAGCAGTTCTTC CASSQPGPTSQLGNEQFF TRBJ2-1 NA NA TRBV4-1
TGTGCCACCAGCAGAGCAAGGGGAAGCTCCTACAATGAGCAGTTCTTC CATSRARGSSYNEQFF TRBJ2-1 NA NA TRBV15
TGTGCCAGTAGTATCCCCGGATTAGGGAGCACTGAAGCTTTCTTT CASSIPGLGSTEAFF TRBJ1-1 NA NA TRBV19
TGTGCCAGCAGCGTAGCTCTAGATACGCAGTATTTT CASSVALDTQYF TRBJ2-3 NA NA TRBV9
TGTGCCAGCAGCGTTAGCGGGGACAGGGCTTTCCAAGAGACCCAGTACTTC CASSVSGDRAFQETQYF TRBJ2-5 NA few TRBV9
TGTGCCAGCAGCTTCCTGGAGTACGGCTACACCTTC CASSFLEYGYTF TRBJ1-2 NA few TRBV7-2
TGTGCCAGCAGCTTGGGGGACAGATGGAACACTGAAGCTTTCTTT CASSLGDRWNTEAFF TRBJ1-1 TRBD1 few TRBV5-6
TGTGCCAGCAGCGTAGACTGGACAAGAGCCCAAGAGACCCAGTACTTC CASSVDWTRAQETQYF TRBJ2-5 NA NA TRBV9
TGTGCCAGCAGCGACAGGGGAAGTCAGCCCCAGCATTTT CASSDRGSQPQHF TRBJ1-5 TRBD1 few TRBV7-2
TGTGCCAGCAGTCGAACAGGGGGGGCCAACGTCCTGACTTTC CASSRTGGANVLTF TRBJ2-6 NA NA TRBV25-1
TGTGCCAGCAGCCCCCCCTCCTCGGATACGCAGTATTTT CASSPPSSDTQYF TRBJ2-3 NA NA TRBV2
TGCGCCAGCAGCTTGGTTAGGGGGCTGAATTCACCCCTCCACTTT CASSLVRGLNSPLHF TRBJ1-6 TRBD1 NA TRBV5-1
TGCGCCAGCAGCTCCCGGGTAGGCGACGAGCAGTACTTC CASSSRVGDEQYF TRBJ2-7 NA few TRBV5-1